This entry features one T cell receptor beta chain sequence. The target antigen is unknown. This record belongs to a study of Ad26.COV2.S vaccination and SARS-CoV-2 variants. The overall study: In the COV1001 trial, the donor was in the Ad26.COV2.S arm. Notes on the study in general: Quantification of TCR breadth and depth may have yielded underestimates of total T cell responses.

The method was immunoSEQ multiplex PCR; TCRdb's version includes in-frame clones alone and lacks a portion of them. This sample has about 440,000 clones; roughly 91% occur once, and the top ten carry approximately 4.5%. The treatment is: some 19 received Ad26.COV2.S at low or high dose, single or two shots; about 5 received placebo; per-sample allocation not given. Samples analyzed were those drawn on day 63 after the first vaccine or placebo injection. An Ad26 vector carrying the Wuhan-strain SARS-CoV-2 spike served as the vaccine. The TCR sequence derives from a person between 18 and 65 years old who received the Ad26.COV2.S COVID-19 vaccine or a placebo. The specimen was peripheral blood, collected in a trial of Ad26.COV2.S vaccine versus placebo.

CDR3 sequence (DNA): TGTGCCAGCAGCGTAGTAGGCGGCGGCGAGCAGTACTTC. Translating it yields CASSVVGGGEQYF. The rearrangement joins TRBV9 to TRBJ2-7; no clear D. From germline, CDR1 is SGDLS and CDR2 YYNGEE. The ends were cut back, 0 bases at V and 6 bases at J, with 10 bases in the middle. The CDR3 extends over 13 amino acids.